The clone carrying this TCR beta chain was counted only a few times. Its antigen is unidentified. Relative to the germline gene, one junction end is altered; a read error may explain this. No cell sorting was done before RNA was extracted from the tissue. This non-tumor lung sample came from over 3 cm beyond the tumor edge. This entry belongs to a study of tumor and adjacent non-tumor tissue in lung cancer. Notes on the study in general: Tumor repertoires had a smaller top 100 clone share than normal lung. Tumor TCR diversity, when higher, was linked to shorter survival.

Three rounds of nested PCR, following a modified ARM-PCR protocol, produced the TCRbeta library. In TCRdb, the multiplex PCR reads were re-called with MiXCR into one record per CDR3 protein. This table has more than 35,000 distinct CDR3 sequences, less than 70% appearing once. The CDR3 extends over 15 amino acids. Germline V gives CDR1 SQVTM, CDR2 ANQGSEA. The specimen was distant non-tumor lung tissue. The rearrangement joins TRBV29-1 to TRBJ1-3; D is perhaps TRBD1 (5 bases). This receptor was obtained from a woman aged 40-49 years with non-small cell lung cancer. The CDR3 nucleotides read TGCAGCGCTGAAGTGGGGCAGGGTATACGAAACACCATATATTTT. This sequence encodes CSAEVGQGIRNTIYF. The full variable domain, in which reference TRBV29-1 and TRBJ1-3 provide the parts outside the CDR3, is SAVISQKPSRDICQRGTSLTIQCQVDSQVTMMFWYRQQPGQSLTLIATANQGSEATYESGFVIDKFPISRPNLTFSTLTVSNMSPEDSSIYLCSAEVGQGIRNTIYFGEGSWLTVV.